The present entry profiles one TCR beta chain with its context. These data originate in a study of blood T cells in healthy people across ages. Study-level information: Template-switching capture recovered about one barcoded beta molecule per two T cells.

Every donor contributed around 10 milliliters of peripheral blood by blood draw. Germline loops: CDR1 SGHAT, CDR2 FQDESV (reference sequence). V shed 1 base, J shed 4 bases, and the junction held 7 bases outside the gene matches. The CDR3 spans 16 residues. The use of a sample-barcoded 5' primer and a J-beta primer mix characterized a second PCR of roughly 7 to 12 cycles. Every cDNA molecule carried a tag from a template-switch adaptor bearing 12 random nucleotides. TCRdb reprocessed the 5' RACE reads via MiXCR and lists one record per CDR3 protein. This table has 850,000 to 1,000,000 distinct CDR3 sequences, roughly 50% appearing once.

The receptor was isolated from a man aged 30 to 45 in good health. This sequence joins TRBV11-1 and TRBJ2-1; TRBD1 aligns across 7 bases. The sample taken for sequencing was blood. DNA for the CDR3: TGTGCCAGCAGCTTAGAGGGGGCGGCTCGATACAATGAGCAGTTCTTC. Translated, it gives CASSLEGAARYNEQFF.